One and the same sample provided the 26 T cell receptor beta chains below, sequenced in a study of blood T cell repertoires in COVID-19. Profiled with immunoSEQ multiplex PCR; TCRdb holds only in-frame clones, not every one. There are about 140,000 clones in the sample; under 85% occur only once, and about 1.4% lies in the top ten. The source material was peripheral blood. The receptors derive from a human donor in a cohort sampled during active COVID-19.

The chain uses TRBV7-9 and TRBJ1-5; the D is unclear. The CDR3 contains 14 residues. Per the germline V gene, CDR1 is SEHNR and CDR2 is FQNEAQ (reference sequence). The V gene lost 7 bases and the J gene lost 4 bases, with 14 bases spanning the gap. CDR3 region: CASTGELTNQPQHF. CDR3 bases: TGTGCCAGCACCGGGGAGCTTACAAATCAGCCCCAGCATTTT.

The chain uses TRBV27 and TRBJ1-2; TRBD1 might be the D (5 bases). There are 13 residues in the CDR3. The V gene lost 6 bases and the J gene lost 6 bases, with 14 bases spanning the gap. Germline-derived CDR1 and CDR2 are MNHEY and SMNVEV (reference sequence). Here the CDR3 reads CASSWGGSDGYTF. The DNA of the CDR3 is TGTGCCAGCAGCTGGGGGGGATCCGATGGCTACACCTTC.

The rearrangement links TRBV6-2 or TRBV6-3 to TRBJ2-3, with 7 bases matching TRBD2. V lost 6 bases and J lost 3; bases outside the gene matches: 9. CDR1 MNHEY and CDR2 SVGEGT come from the germline V gene. The CDR3 covers 15 residues. CDR3 sequence reads: CASSPRGLRTDTQYF. The CDR3 DNA is TGTGCCAGCAGCCCTCGGGGACTAAGGACAGATACGCAGTATTTT.

The J gene is TRBJ1-2, the V gene TRBV11-2, with TRBD1 as a possible D gene (6 bases). V was trimmed by 5 bases and J by 8 bases, leaving 27 bases between them. The CDR3 runs to 17 residues. Germline V gene data show CDR1 as SGHAT and CDR2 as FQNNGV. The CDR3 DNA is TGTGCCAGCAGCCTACACTCTCCAGGGGCAGGGATGGAAGGCTACACCTTC. Translated, it gives CASSLHSPGAGMEGYTF.

As DNA, the CDR3 is TGTGCCAGCAGTCCTCAGGGGTACGGCGAGCAGTACTTC. It specifies CASSPQGYGEQYF. This chain connects TRBV6-6 to TRBJ2-7; a weak D match, TRBD1 (6 bases). This CDR3 is 13 amino acids long. Deletions cut 5 bases from V and 6 bases from J, with 14 bases between. Germline loops: CDR1 MNHNY, CDR2 SVGAGI (reference sequence).

The V call is TRBV30, the J call TRBJ1-1; no firm D call. Trimming shortened V by 3 bases and J by 7 bases, and 12 bases separated the two germline ends. The germline CDR1 and CDR2 sequences are GTSNPN and SVGIG (reference sequence). The CDR3 has 12 residues. CDR3 nucleotide sequence: TGTGCCTGGAGAAGCAGGCGTGTTGAAGCTTTCTTT. As protein: CAWRSRRVEAFF.

This clone was seen only once. The chain links TRBV6-1 to TRBJ2-1; D is ambiguous. Germline V lookup: CDR1 MNHNS, CDR2 SASEGT. The V end lost 1 base, the J end lost 3 bases, and 10 bases lay between the germline ends. CDR3 length: 15 amino acids. The CDR3 nucleotides are TGTGCCAGCAGTGAAGGGCACCGCAACTACAATGAGCAGTTCTTC. The encoded protein is CASSEGHRNYNEQFF.

The chain uses TRBV9 and TRBJ2-2; 8 nucleotides match TRBD2. Germline-derived CDR1 and CDR2 are SGDLS and YYNGEE. CDR3 length equals 18 residues. The ends lost 0 bases at V and 0 bases at J; junction bases unmatched: 7. Here the CDR3 reads CASSVALRLASNTGELFF. CDR3 nucleotides: TGTGCCAGCAGCGTAGCTTTGAGACTAGCGTCGAACACCGGGGAGCTGTTTTTT.

The chain employs TRBV28 and TRBJ2-1; the D is unclear. In germline, CDR1 is MDHEN, CDR2 SYDVKM. The CDR3 sequence is 15 residues long. V lost 6 bases and J 0 bases, leaving 12 bases between the germline ends. The CDR3 sequence: CASRLAVGSYNEQFF. DNA for the CDR3: TGTGCCAGCAGACTTGCGGTTGGCTCCTACAATGAGCAGTTCTTC.

This clone has a single count. This chain links TRBV10-3 with TRBJ1-4; a possible D gene is TRBD1 (6 bases). CDR1 and CDR2 from the germline V gene are ENHRY and SYGVKD. With 10 bases removed from V and 5 bases from J, the gap between germline ends came to 20 bases. CDR3 size: 15 residues. As DNA, the CDR3 is TGTGCCACACGATCAGGGGAAAGCCGAAATGAAAAACTGTTTTTT. Protein sequence: CATRSGESRNEKLFF.

The chain uses TRBV5-1 and TRBJ2-1, with 7 positions matching TRBD2. The junction had 7 bases not matched to a gene; V was cut back by 2 bases and J by 5 bases. CDR3 length equals 15 residues. Germline V gene sequence: CDR1 SGHRS, CDR2 YFSETQ. The CDR3: CASSLWTSPNNEQFF. The CDR3 nucleotides are TGCGCCAGCAGCTTATGGACTAGTCCGAACAATGAGCAGTTCTTC.

V gene TRBV10-3 combines with J gene TRBJ2-6, with a weak D call TRBD1 (6 bases). CDR1 and CDR2 from the germline V gene are ENHRY and SYGVKD. The V end was cut by 6 bases, the J end by 0 bases, with 9 bases between. The CDR3 is made up of 15 amino acids. The CDR3 is CAIRDSGSGANVLTF. CDR3 nucleotide sequence: TGTGCCATCAGGGACAGTGGCTCTGGGGCCAACGTCCTGACTTTC.

The chain combines TRBV3-1 (or the pseudogene TRBV3-2) with TRBJ2-7, with D perhaps matching TRBD2 (6 bases). This CDR3 is 12 amino acids long. V shed 10 bases and J shed 1 base, with 11 bases lying between them. CDR1 and CDR2 (germline): LGHDT, YNNKEL (reference sequence). CDR3 in amino acids: CAIKRGSYEQYF. The CDR3 DNA is TGTGCCATCAAACGGGGGTCCTACGAGCAGTACTTC.

The chain combines TRBV27 with TRBJ2-1; 10 bases fit TRBD2. Germline V gene data show CDR1 as MNHEY and CDR2 as SMNVEV (reference sequence). With V trimmed by 1 base and J by 12 bases, 12 bases remained unmatched. This CDR3 has 16 residues. Here the CDR3 reads CASSLFSTSGPRVQFF. Here the CDR3 DNA reads TGTGCCAGCAGTTTATTCTCGACTAGCGGGCCTCGCGTGCAGTTCTTC.

This chain joins TRBV18 and TRBJ2-7, with D perhaps TRBD1 (5 bases). There are 15 residues in the CDR3. CDR1 is KGHSH and CDR2 is LQKENI in the germline V gene. Trimming removed 4 bases at V and 6 bases at J, with 19 bases between. The CDR3, as DNA: TGTGCCAGCTCACGTGGGGCCGGAAGAACCTCCGAGCAGTACTTC. This gives the protein CASSRGAGRTSEQYF.

This clone was seen a few times. V and J are TRBV11-2 and TRBJ1-2, with TRBD1 matching 8 bases. V shed 5 bases, J shed 1 base, and the junction held 6 bases outside the gene matches. Per the germline V gene, CDR1 is SGHAT and CDR2 is FQNNGV. The CDR3 length is 15 residues. CDR3 in amino acids: CASSRTGTINYGYTF. CDR3 coding DNA: TGTGCCAGCAGCCGGACAGGGACTATTAACTATGGCTACACCTTC. Variable domain in full (rest from reference TRBV11-2 and TRBJ1-2): EAGVAQSPRYKIIEKRQSVAFWCNPISGHATLYWYQQILGQGPKLLIQFQNNGVVDDSQLPKDRFSAERLKGVDSTLKIQPAKLEDSAVYLCASSRTGTINYGYTFGSGTRLTVV.

The chain uses TRBV27 and TRBJ1-6; TRBD1 matches at 7 bases. Germline assignment: CDR1 MNHEY and CDR2 SMNVEV (reference sequence). J was trimmed by 5 bases and V by 5 bases; bases with no gene match: 6. The CDR3 is 15 residues long. In DNA, the CDR3 is TGTGCCAGCAGTGCTCGACAGGGTAATAATTCACCCCTCCACTTT. It is translated as CASSARQGNNSPLHF.

V and J are TRBV7-2 and TRBJ2-1, with D perhaps TRBD1 (5 bases). Germline V gene sequence: CDR1 SGHTA, CDR2 FQGNSA. V shed 5 bases and J shed 8 bases, with 19 bases lying between them. There are 15 residues in the CDR3. The CDR3 nucleotides are TGTGCCAGCAGCCGGCAGGGTGAGATCATCTATGAGCAGTTCTTC. This encodes CASSRQGEIIYEQFF. Drawing the rest from reference TRBV7-2 and TRBJ2-1, the complete variable domain is GAGVSQSPSNKVTEKGKDVELRCDPISGHTALYWYRQSLGQGLEFLIYFQGNSAPDKSGLPSDRFSAERTGGSVSTLTIQRTQQEDSAVYLCASSRQGEIIYEQFFGPGTRLTVL.

This chain uses TRBV11-3 with TRBJ2-1, with 14 bases fitting TRBD2. V lost 3 bases, J lost 7 bases, and 11 bases stayed unmatched. Germline V gene lookup returns CDR1 SGHNT and CDR2 YENEEA. The CDR3 covers 18 residues. The CDR3 spells CASSFSGTSGSSRNEQFF. The CDR3 DNA sequence: TGTGCCAGCAGCTTTTCCGGGACTAGCGGGAGTTCTCGGAATGAGCAGTTCTTC.

The J gene is TRBJ2-1, the V gene TRBV2; 13 bases fit TRBD2. The CDR3 contains 16 residues. J gave up 9 bases and V 7 bases, and 12 bases lay outside the gene matches. Germline V gene lookup returns CDR1 SNHLY and CDR2 FYNNEI. In DNA form, the CDR3 reads TGTGCCAGCACAATCGAGGGACTAGCGGGAAAGGGTGAGCAGTTCTTC. Encoded protein: CASTIEGLAGKGEQFF. The entire variable domain, with the rest obtained from reference TRBV2 and TRBJ2-1, is as follows: EPEVTQTPSHQVTQMGQEVILRCVPISNHLYFYWYRQILGQKVEFLVSFYNNEISEKSEIFDDQFSVERPDGSNFTLKIRSTKLEDSAMYFCASTIEGLAGKGEQFFGPGTRLTVL.

This chain joins TRBV5-5 and TRBJ2-7; TRBD1 might be the D (6 bases). Germline V CDR1 and CDR2: SGHKS, YYEKEE (reference sequence). The V gene lost 1 base and the J gene lost 3 bases, with 17 bases spanning the gap. The CDR3 totals 16 residues. Here the CDR3 reads CASSLRSAGVVYEQYF. In nucleotides, the CDR3 is TGTGCCAGCAGCTTGCGGTCGGCAGGGGTGGTCTACGAGCAGTACTTC.

The chain recombines TRBV9 with TRBJ2-1; 9 nucleotides line up with TRBD2. The CDR3 has 16 amino acids. J lost 8 bases, V lost 1 base, and 10 bases had no gene match. CDR1 is SGDLS and CDR2 is YYNGEE in the germline V gene. Written as DNA, the CDR3 is TGTGCCAGCAGCGTACGTAGCGGGAGTAGCATGGATGAGCAGTTCTTC. Protein sequence: CASSVRSGSSMDEQFF.

The chain links TRBV6-6 to TRBJ1-2; D is ambiguous. Trimming removed 6 bases at V and 4 bases at J, with 18 bases between. CDR3 size: 15 residues. Germline-derived CDR1 and CDR2 are MNHNY and SVGAGI (reference sequence). CDR3 sequence: CASSPLGDRPYGYTF. For the CDR3, the DNA is TGTGCCAGCAGCCCATTAGGAGACCGTCCCTATGGCTACACCTTC.

The chain carries TRBV4-1 and TRBJ2-7; 7 nucleotides match TRBD2. The CDR3 runs to 16 residues. Germline values: CDR1 MGHRA, CDR2 YSYEKL. J was trimmed by 3 bases and V by 1 base; bases with no gene match: 9. The CDR3 nucleotides read TGCGCCAGCAGCCAAGTAGGCCTAGCGGTTTACTACGAGCAGTACTTC. Its translation is CASSQVGLAVYYEQYF.

This sequence joins TRBV6-1 and TRBJ2-7, with 8 bases that match TRBD2. J lost 2 bases, V lost 1 base, and 4 bases had no gene match. Germline CDR1 reads MNHNS; CDR2 reads SASEGT. This CDR3 has 15 residues. The CDR3, as DNA: TGTGCCAGCAGTGAAGTCGGGGGGGGTACCTACGAGCAGTACTTC. Amino acid sequence: CASSEVGGGTYEQYF.

V gene TRBV9 combines with J gene TRBJ2-6; no definite D call. Trimming shortened V by 3 bases and J by 2 bases, and 6 bases separated the two germline ends. CDR3 length equals 14 residues. From germline, CDR1 is SGDLS and CDR2 YYNGEE. CDR3 nucleotide sequence: TGTGCCAGCAGCGATAGCCCTGGGGCCAACGTCCTGACTTTC. This codes for CASSDSPGANVLTF.